The 3 T cell receptor beta chains below come from one sample, sequenced in a study of OX40 agonist ivuxolimab in advanced cancers. The method was immunoSEQ multiplex PCR; TCRdb's version includes in-frame clones alone and lacks a portion of them. This table has approximately 58,000 clones, approximately 75% appearing once. The sequences come from CD4+ or CD8+ T cells sorted from blood, collected in a trial of the OX40 agonist ivuxolimab. These receptors were taken from an adult with an advanced solid tumor such as melanoma, head and neck, liver or kidney cancer.

V and J are TRBV11-2 and TRBJ1-3; D ambiguous. Per germline, CDR1 SGHAT and CDR2 FQNNGV. This CDR3 region has 14 residues. The V and J ends lost 5 bases and 3 bases respectively, with 11 bases between them. The CDR3 reads CASSPGGLGNTIYF. The DNA of the CDR3 is TGTGCCAGCAGCCCCGGCGGACTTGGAAACACCATATATTTT.

This clone was picked up one time. The chain uses TRBV5-6 and TRBJ2-4, with D possibly being TRBD2 (7 bases). The CDR3 has 14 amino acids. With 2 bases removed from V and 5 bases from J, the gap between germline ends came to 11 bases. Looked up from germline, CDR1 is SGHDT and CDR2 is YYEEEE. For the CDR3, the DNA is TGTGCCAGCAGCTTTACAGGGAGGGAAAACATTCAGTACTTC. Protein product: CASSFTGRENIQYF.

This clone was picked up one time. The gene calls are TRBV9 and TRBJ1-5; unclear D gene. Deletions cut 0 bases from V and 6 bases from J, with 10 bases between. From germline, CDR1 is SGDLS and CDR2 YYNGEE. The CDR3 spans 14 residues. CDR3 nucleotide sequence: TGTGCCAGCAGCGTAGAGGGATTCGGTCAGCCCCAGCATTTT. This codes for CASSVEGFGQPQHF.